The present T cell receptor beta chain was sequenced within a study of blood T cell repertoires in COVID-19. Turning to the study itself: The cDNA or gDNA used as material had been derived from T cells, B-cell-depleted T cells, or PBMCs.

In the authors' methods: Estimated nucleated cell counts came from reference gene primer amplification. Sequenced by immunoSEQ multiplex PCR; TCRdb stores in-frame clones only, minus some. That table is the source of V, J and clone size, and D and trimming were worked out from the DNA. The sample shows roughly 30,000 clones, 80% to 90% of them seen only once. V lost 2 bases and J lost 5, with 10 bases in between. This CDR3 has 13 residues. CDR1 and CDR2 from the germline V gene are SGHRS and YFSETQ. The clonotype originates from a man older than 75 with acute or convalescent COVID-19. V and J are TRBV5-1 and TRBJ1-1; D gene unclear. Specimen: peripheral blood. This CDR3 is CASSFSRVTEAFF. The DNA of the CDR3 is TGCGCCAGCAGCTTTTCCCGAGTAACTGAAGCTTTCTTT.